These 28 T cell receptor beta chains share one sample of origin, sequenced in a study of blood T cell repertoires in COVID-19. Method: immunoSEQ multiplex PCR; TCRdb's copy keeps in-frame clones and lacks some. The data show roughly 110,000 clones, about 85% seen once. Material: peripheral blood. These TCRs come from a woman aged 55-69 years with COVID-19, enrolled during active disease.

This chain connects TRBV7-2 to TRBJ2-7; 9 bases map to TRBD1. Germline V gene lookup returns CDR1 SGHTA and CDR2 FQGNSA. The CDR3 has 14 residues. Trimming took 5 bases from V and 7 from J; bases not matched to a gene: 9. The CDR3 spells CASSLGTGRREQYF. CDR3 nucleotide sequence: TGTGCCAGCAGCCTAGGGACAGGGCGAAGGGAGCAGTACTTC. The full variable domain, its missing parts supplied by reference TRBV7-2 and TRBJ2-7, is GAGVSQSPSNKVTEKGKDVELRCDPISGHTALYWYRQSLGQGLEFLIYFQGNSAPDKSGLPSDRFSAERTGGSVSTLTIQRTQQEDSAVYLCASSLGTGRREQYFGPGTRLTVT.

The count of this clone is one. This chain links TRBV5-1 with TRBJ1-5; 9 nucleotides agree with TRBD1. Germline V gene lookup returns CDR1 SGHRS and CDR2 YFSETQ. V dropped 0 bases and J dropped 5; count of bases not matched to a gene: 0. CDR3 length equals 14 residues. The CDR3, as DNA: TGCGCCAGCAGCTTGGGACAGGGGGATCAGCCCCAGCATTTT. Translated: CASSLGQGDQPQHF.

The genes are TRBV11-2 and TRBJ1-3; D might be TRBD1 (5 bases). CDR1 is SGHAT and CDR2 is FQNNGV in the germline V gene. The length of the CDR3 is 13 residues. Trimming removed 5 bases at V and 5 bases at J, with 10 bases between. CDR3 region: CASSPNRRNTIYF. As DNA, the CDR3 is TGTGCCAGCAGCCCCAACAGGCGAAACACCATATATTTT.

This clone was detected only once. The chain links TRBV5-6 to TRBJ1-2; TRBD1 aligns across 9 bases. V lost 3 bases and J lost 8; bases outside the gene matches: 5. Germline CDR1 SGHDT, CDR2 YYEEEE. The CDR3 spans 13 residues. Here the CDR3 DNA reads TGTGCCAGCAGCTCGGACAGGGGAGTCGGCTACACCTTC. Protein: CASSSDRGVGYTF.

The CDR3 DNA sequence: TGCGCCAGCAGCCGGGGGACAGGGGGCACTGAAGCTTTCTTT. It translates to CASSRGTGGTEAFF. The chain combines TRBV4-3 with TRBJ1-1; TRBD1 aligns across 11 bases. CDR3 length: 14 residues. Losses at the gene ends were 4 bases for V and 4 bases for J; bases not matched to a gene: 2. CDR1 and CDR2 (germline): LGHNA, YSLEER.

The chain joins TRBV18 to TRBJ1-3; D unclear. V was clipped by 2 bases and J by 3 bases, with 8 bases between them. Germline V gives CDR1 KGHSH, CDR2 LQKENI. The CDR3 has 14 amino acids. CDR3 sequence reads: CASSPTGDGNTIYF. Written as DNA, the CDR3 is TGTGCCAGCTCACCAACCGGGGATGGAAACACCATATATTTT.

The gene calls are TRBV10-1 and TRBJ1-1; 8 bases fit TRBD1. Unmatched junction bases numbered 9, after V lost 8 bases and J lost 4 bases. This CDR3 is 14 amino acids long. Germline V gene data show CDR1 as WNHNN and CDR2 as SYGVQD (reference sequence). The CDR3 here is CASGLTGDSTEAFF. CDR3 nucleotides: TGCGCCAGCGGTCTGACAGGGGACAGCACTGAAGCTTTCTTT.

The chain recombines TRBV19 with TRBJ1-6; 8 bases line up with TRBD1. The J segment lost 7 bases and the V segment lost 7 bases, leaving 3 bases of the junction unmatched. This CDR3 spans 13 amino acids. The germline V gene encodes CDR1 LNHDA and CDR2 SQIVND (reference sequence). The CDR3 coding sequence is TGTGCCAGTAACAGGGGGTTGAATTCACCCCTCCACTTT. As protein: CASNRGLNSPLHF.

This chain joins TRBV14 and TRBJ1-3; perhaps TRBD1 as D (5 bases). Trimming cost V 4 bases and J 4 bases, with 11 bases left between them. The CDR3 has 14 residues. Germline-derived CDR1 and CDR2 are SGHDN and FVKESK. CDR3 sequence reads: CASSPPGLGNTIYF. In DNA form, the CDR3 reads TGTGCCAGCAGCCCTCCGGGACTGGGAAACACCATATATTTT.

The chain has TRBV2 and TRBJ1-5; 8 bases line up with TRBD1. The CDR3 loop spans 15 amino acids. Looked up from germline, CDR1 is SNHLY and CDR2 is FYNNEI. The J segment lost 5 bases and the V segment lost 4 bases, leaving 7 bases of the junction unmatched. As DNA, the CDR3 is TGTGCCAGCAGTGCGGACAGGGCTTCGGATCAGCCCCAGCATTTT. As protein: CASSADRASDQPQHF.

This clone showed up just a few times. This sequence joins TRBV7-9 and TRBJ1-5; D is ambiguous. V lost 5 bases to trimming and J lost 6 bases, with 23 bases between them. Germline assignment: CDR1 SEHNR and CDR2 FQNEAQ (reference sequence). The CDR3 sequence is 17 residues long. CDR3 sequence: CASSPNLGPFGGQPQHF. For the CDR3, the DNA is TGTGCCAGCAGCCCGAACCTAGGACCCTTTGGAGGTCAGCCCCAGCATTTT.

The J gene is TRBJ2-7, the V gene TRBV9; 10 nucleotides match TRBD2. This CDR3 has 15 residues. The germline V gene has CDR1 SGDLS and CDR2 YYNGEE. Trimming at V came to 3 bases and at J to 5 bases, leaving 8 bases not matched to a gene. The CDR3 sequence is CASSAGLARQNEQYF. CDR3 DNA: TGTGCCAGCAGCGCGGGACTAGCGAGGCAGAACGAGCAGTACTTC.

V usage is TRBV11-2 and J usage is TRBJ2-3, with TRBD1 matching over 8 bases. V shed 5 bases and J 0 bases; nucleotides not matched to a gene: 4. The CDR3 loop spans 15 amino acids. Germline loops: CDR1 SGHAT, CDR2 FQNNGV. The CDR3 loop reads CASSLTGGSTDTQYF. The DNA of the CDR3 is TGTGCCAGCAGCCTCACAGGGGGGAGCACAGATACGCAGTATTTT.

The chain combines TRBV6-6 with TRBJ1-1; TRBD1 agrees at 12 bases. Germline V gene sequence: CDR1 MNHNY, CDR2 SVGAGI (reference sequence). With 5 bases clipped from V and 3 bases from J, the junction kept 10 bases outside the gene matches. The CDR3 spans 17 residues. The CDR3 is CASSPIPGQGADTEAFF. The DNA for the CDR3 is TGTGCCAGCAGTCCCATCCCGGGACAGGGGGCTGACACTGAAGCTTTCTTT.

This clone was seen a handful of times. The chain has TRBV6-2 or TRBV6-3 and TRBJ1-2; 7 positions match TRBD1. CDR1 MNHEY and CDR2 SVGEGT come from the germline V gene. With V trimmed by 5 bases and J by 8 bases, 11 bases remained unmatched. There are 14 residues in the CDR3. This CDR3 is CASSRVRGLAGYTF. Written as DNA, the CDR3 is TGTGCCAGCAGTCGAGTTAGGGGGCTCGCGGGCTACACCTTC.

The V and J genes are TRBV5-4 and TRBJ2-1, with 7 nucleotides matching TRBD1. CDR1 SGHNT and CDR2 YYREEE come from the germline V gene (reference sequence). V shed 7 bases, J shed 6 bases, and the junction held 4 bases outside the gene matches. The CDR3 is 12 residues long. The CDR3 bases are TGTGCCAGCCAAGGGGGCTTCAATGAGCAGTTCTTC. Its protein is CASQGGFNEQFF.

The chain uses TRBV3-1 (or the pseudogene TRBV3-2) and TRBJ2-1; 10 bases match TRBD1. V lost 4 bases to trimming and J lost 5 bases; unmatched junction nucleotides: 11. The CDR3 spans 17 residues. Germline-derived CDR1 and CDR2 are LGHDT and YNNKEL (reference sequence). The CDR3 region has the DNA TGTGCCAGCAGCCCGCCCGGAGGGACAGGGGACGACAATGAGCAGTTCTTC. Its protein is CASSPPGGTGDDNEQFF.

The chain recombines TRBV7-2 with TRBJ2-7; 8 positions match TRBD1. The CDR3 is 15 residues long. V gave up 4 bases and J gave up 3 bases; unmatched junction bases: 8. The germline CDR1 and CDR2 sequences are SGHTA and FQGNSA. CDR3 sequence: CASSSVPGQGYEQYF. CDR3 nucleotides: TGTGCCAGCAGCTCCGTCCCCGGACAGGGCTACGAGCAGTACTTC. Together with reference TRBV7-2 and TRBJ2-7, the CDR3 gives the full variable domain: GAGVSQSPSNKVTEKGKDVELRCDPISGHTALYWYRQSLGQGLEFLIYFQGNSAPDKSGLPSDRFSAERTGGSVSTLTIQRTQQEDSAVYLCASSSVPGQGYEQYFGPGTRLTVT.

This clone was detected only once. The chain joins TRBV7-9 to TRBJ1-4; 8 bases are shared with TRBD1. The J segment lost 7 bases and the V segment lost 4 bases, leaving 14 bases of the junction unmatched. The CDR3 extends over 17 amino acids. Germline V gene lookup returns CDR1 SEHNR and CDR2 FQNEAQ (reference sequence). CDR3 DNA sequence: TGTGCCAGCAGCTCGGCCCTCCAGGGGGCGATCGGTGAAAAACTGTTTTTT. Amino acids: CASSSALQGAIGEKLFF.

The chain links TRBV6-1 to TRBJ1-5; D is perhaps TRBD1 (5 bases). Between the trimmed V and J ends, which lost 1 base and 0 bases, there was a span of 7 bases. This CDR3 has 15 amino acids. Germline V gives CDR1 MNHNS, CDR2 SASEGT. CDR3 in DNA: TGTGCCAGCAGTGAAGGACAGTATAGCAATCAGCCCCAGCATTTT. This translates into CASSEGQYSNQPQHF.

The chain has TRBV6-6 and TRBJ1-5; TRBD1 agrees at 10 bases. Germline CDR1 and CDR2: MNHNY and SVGAGI (reference sequence). V lost 6 bases and J lost 2; bases outside the gene matches: 1. This CDR3 is 14 amino acids long. CDR3 amino acids: CASRDRGGNQPQHF. DNA for the CDR3: TGTGCCAGCAGGGACAGGGGGGGCAATCAGCCCCAGCATTTT.

The chain is built from TRBV5-1 and TRBJ2-7; a weak D match, TRBD2 (5 bases). Germline V lookup: CDR1 SGHRS, CDR2 YFSETQ. This CDR3 has 17 residues. V lost 3 bases and J 5 bases, leaving 24 bases between the germline ends. The DNA for the CDR3 is TGCGCCAGCAGCTCGAGGCGAGGGCCTTCGTTCGAAAACGAGCAGTACTTC. This codes for CASSSRRGPSFENEQYF.

This clone has only a few counts. The J gene is TRBJ2-7, the V gene TRBV4-1; D perhaps matches TRBD2 (6 bases). Germline V gene lookup returns CDR1 MGHRA and CDR2 YSYEKL. CDR3 length equals 15 residues. Trimming removed 3 bases from V and 0 bases from J, with 12 bases in between. The CDR3 coding sequence is TGCGCCAGCAGCCACCGAGCGGGCAGCTCCTACGAGCAGTACTTC. Amino acids: CASSHRAGSSYEQYF.

The chain couples TRBV18 to TRBJ1-2; D unresolved. Germline-derived CDR1 and CDR2 are KGHSH and LQKENI. The CDR3 contains 14 residues. V dropped 0 bases and J dropped 4 bases, with 9 bases sitting between them. CDR3 sequence: CASSPPVSGYGYTF. The CDR3 DNA reads TGTGCCAGCTCACCACCGGTCAGCGGCTATGGCTACACCTTC. The full variable domain, its missing parts supplied by reference TRBV18 and TRBJ1-2, is NAGVMQNPRHLVRRRGQEARLRCSPMKGHSHVYWYRQLPEEGLKFMVYLQKENIIDESGMPKERFSAEFPKEGPSILRIQQVVRGDSAAYFCASSPPVSGYGYTFGSGTRLTVV.

The rearrangement links TRBV18 to TRBJ1-2, with 7 bases aligning to TRBD1. CDR1 KGHSH and CDR2 LQKENI come from the germline V gene. This CDR3 has 15 residues. J was trimmed by 3 bases and V by 6 bases; bases with no gene match: 10. The CDR3 sequence is CASSENRGEDYGYTF. The CDR3, as DNA: TGTGCCAGCTCGGAGAACAGGGGAGAGGACTATGGCTACACCTTC.

The CDR3 region is CASSFRGGYTF. The CDR3 DNA sequence: TGTGCCAGCAGTTTTCGGGGAGGCTACACCTTC. This rearrangement joins TRBV28 to TRBJ1-2; no reliable D call. V was cut by 3 bases and J by 8 bases, with 7 bases left in between. This CDR3 region has 11 residues. Germline lookup yields CDR1 MDHEN and CDR2 SYDVKM.

The chain combines TRBV4-2 with TRBJ2-7; perhaps TRBD2 as D (6 bases). The CDR3 is made up of 15 amino acids. Germline V gene lookup returns CDR1 LGHNA and CDR2 YNFKEQ. The V end was cut by 0 bases, the J end by 0 bases, with 9 bases between. CDR3 nucleotides: TGTGCCAGCAGCCAAGATGCGGGACCCTCCTACGAGCAGTACTTC. Protein sequence: CASSQDAGPSYEQYF.

Only one count was recorded for this clone. The chain is built from TRBV6-2 or TRBV6-3 and TRBJ2-7; the D is unclear. V shed 3 bases and J shed 1 base, with 13 bases lying between them. CDR3 length equals 15 residues. Germline CDR1 MNHEY, CDR2 SVGEGT. CDR3 nucleotides: TGTGCCAGCAGTTATCTCTCTGGGCATTCCTACGAGCAGTACTTC. Translated: CASSYLSGHSYEQYF.